A single sample gave rise to the 13 T cell receptor beta chains below, sequenced in a study of blood T cells in healthy people across ages. Primers used in a second PCR of about 7 to 12 cycles were a sample-barcoded 5' primer and a J-beta primer mix. TCRdb re-called the 5' RACE reads with MiXCR, one entry per CDR3 protein. Of hundreds of thousands of distinct CDR3 sequences listed, roughly 30% are singletons. Material: blood. Receptors originate from a woman of 80 years or more in good health.

Comment on this clonotype: The junction does not match germline at one end; this may be a read error. The chain carries TRBV7-8 and TRBJ2-7; D may be TRBD1 (5 bases). The germline V gene has CDR1 SGHVS and CDR2 FQNEAQ. This CDR3 has 13 amino acids. The CDR3 region has the DNA TGTACCAGCAGCTTAGCAAGGCAGGGTAAGCAGTACTTC. This sequence encodes CTSSLARQGKQYF. Full variable domain (rest looked up from reference TRBV7-8 and TRBJ2-7): GAGVSQSPRYKVAKRGQDVALRCDPISGHVSLFWYQQALGQGPEFLTYFQNEAQLDKSGLPSDRFFAERPEGSVSTLKIQRTQQEDSAVYLCTSSLARQGKQYFGPGTRLTVT.

The chain is built from TRBV15 and TRBJ2-1; D gene unclear. With 0 bases removed from V and 7 bases from J, the gap between germline ends came to 13 bases. This CDR3 region has 15 residues. Per the germline V gene, CDR1 is LNHNV and CDR2 is YYDKDF (reference sequence). CDR3 loop: CATSRDPNSDNEQFF. CDR3 nucleotide sequence: TGTGCCACCAGCAGAGATCCTAACAGCGATAATGAGCAGTTCTTC.

This chain links TRBV7-2 with TRBJ2-1; 8 nucleotides agree with TRBD2. There are 18 residues in the CDR3. J was trimmed by 7 bases and V by 5 bases; bases with no gene match: 19. The germline CDR1 and CDR2 sequences are SGHTA and FQGNSA. Written as DNA, the CDR3 is TGTGCCAGCAGCCCCGACTGGGCGGGAGGTCCTGTAAGGAATGAGCAGTTCTTC. Protein product: CASSPDWAGGPVRNEQFF.

For this clonotype: A much more abundant neighbour one base away suggests this may be a read error. V and J are TRBV11-2 and TRBJ2-7, with D possibly matching TRBD2 (6 bases). The CDR3 sequence is 18 residues long. Trimming cost V 5 bases and J 7 bases, with 30 bases left between them. Germline V lookup: CDR1 SGHAT, CDR2 FQNNGV. The CDR3 region has the DNA TGTGCCAGCAGCCCTTCCTTTCGGGGGATTGGGTCCTACAATGAGCAGTACTTC. Amino acids: CASSPSFRGIGSYNEQYF.

This chain connects TRBV10-3 to TRBJ2-1; TRBD1 might be the D (7 bases). This CDR3 comprises 14 residues. The V gene lost 7 bases and the J gene lost 9 bases, with 19 bases spanning the gap. In germline, CDR1 is ENHRY, CDR2 SYGVKD. The CDR3 nucleotides are TGTGCCATCAAGGAGGGGGCCACATCCTTTGAGCAGTTCTTC. This codes for CAIKEGATSFEQFF.

The V call is TRBV20-1, the J call TRBJ2-1, with D possibly TRBD2 on 6 matching bases. The CDR3 length is 16 residues. Between the trimmed V and J ends, which lost 3 bases and 1 base, there was a span of 16 bases. The germline V gene has CDR1 DFQATT and CDR2 SNEGSKA (reference sequence). CDR3 nucleotides: TGCAGTGCTAGGGACTTTAGCGGTACGTCCTACAATGAGCAGTTCTTC. As protein: CSARDFSGTSYNEQFF.

This clonotype was picked up many times. The chain is built from TRBV2 and TRBJ2-3, with TRBD2 matching over 9 bases. The CDR3 spans 15 residues. The V gene's germline CDR1 is SNHLY and CDR2 FYNNEI. V dropped 7 bases and J dropped 0; count of bases not matched to a gene: 5. CDR3 coding DNA: TGTGCCAGCATTAGCGGGGGAGCTAGCACAGATACGCAGTATTTT. It encodes CASISGGASTDTQYF.

This chain connects TRBV27 to TRBJ1-1, with a possible D match to TRBD1 (6 bases). The length of the CDR3 is 14 residues. Trimming left V 5 bases short and J 4 bases short, with 14 bases between. The V gene's germline CDR1 is MNHEY and CDR2 SMNVEV (reference sequence). DNA of the CDR3: TGTGCCAGCAGTAAACAGGGCTGGGGCACTGAAGCTTTCTTT. Encoded protein: CASSKQGWGTEAFF.

The V gene is TRBV20-1, the J gene TRBJ2-5; D ambiguous. The germline V and J ends were trimmed by 0 bases and 1 base, with 6 bases remaining between them. The germline gives CDR1 DFQATT, CDR2 SNEGSKA (reference sequence). This CDR3 is 13 amino acids long. CDR3 DNA sequence: TGCAGTGCTAGAGATTCGGGCCAAGAGACCCAGTACTTC. Protein: CSARDSGQETQYF.

Note on this clonotype: A clone one base away is much larger, so this may be a read error. The rearrangement links TRBV10-3 to TRBJ2-5; 7 nucleotides line up with TRBD2. This CDR3 contains 13 residues. Losses at the gene ends were 2 bases for V and 11 bases for J; bases not matched to a gene: 8. The V gene's germline CDR1 is ENHRY and CDR2 SYGVKD. The CDR3 coding sequence is TGTGCCATCAGTGAGGGGGAGGGCATTGAGCAGTACTTC. This translates into CAISEGEGIEQYF.

This clonotype has more than one count but fewer than ten. The chain is built from TRBV28 and TRBJ1-2; 8 bases agree with TRBD1. The germline gives CDR1 MDHEN, CDR2 SYDVKM. With V trimmed by 6 bases and J by 8 bases, 11 bases remained unmatched. This CDR3 is built from 14 residues. CDR3 in DNA: TGTGCCAGCAGCAAACTTCGGCAGGGGGCCGGCTACACCTTC. Amino acid sequence: CASSKLRQGAGYTF.

This clonotype was counted ten times or more. Just one base apart from a much larger clone, this may be a read error. This chain links TRBV20-1 with TRBJ2-7; D may be TRBD1 (7 bases). Trimming removed 3 bases from V and 4 bases from J, with 13 bases in between. The germline CDR1 and CDR2 sequences are DFQATT and SNEGSKA (reference sequence). CDR3 length: 13 residues. The CDR3 sequence is CSAREPGGYEQYF. DNA of the CDR3: TGCAGTGCTAGGGAACCAGGGGGGTACGAGCAGTACTTC.

This clonotype was counted many times. In DNA, the CDR3 is TGTGCCAGCAGTTTCATAGGGGGCGAACAGTACTTC. Translation: CASSFIGGEQYF. The V call is TRBV12-3 or TRBV12-4, the J call TRBJ2-7, with 7 nucleotides matching TRBD1. Germline trimming cut 3 bases from V and 10 bases from J; bases unmatched to any gene: 6. The CDR3 runs 12 residues.